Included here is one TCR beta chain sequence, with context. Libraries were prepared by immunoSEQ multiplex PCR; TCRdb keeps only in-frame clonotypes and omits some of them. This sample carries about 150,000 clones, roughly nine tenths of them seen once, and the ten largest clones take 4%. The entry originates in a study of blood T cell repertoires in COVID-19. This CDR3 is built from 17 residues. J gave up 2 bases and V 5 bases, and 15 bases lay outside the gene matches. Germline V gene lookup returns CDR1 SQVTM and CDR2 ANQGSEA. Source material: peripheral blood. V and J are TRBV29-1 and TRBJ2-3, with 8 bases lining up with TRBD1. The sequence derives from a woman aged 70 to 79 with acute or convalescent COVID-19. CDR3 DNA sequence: TGCAGCGTTCAATCGATCCAGACAGGGGCAGTCACAGATACGCAGTATTTT. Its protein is CSVQSIQTGAVTDTQYF.